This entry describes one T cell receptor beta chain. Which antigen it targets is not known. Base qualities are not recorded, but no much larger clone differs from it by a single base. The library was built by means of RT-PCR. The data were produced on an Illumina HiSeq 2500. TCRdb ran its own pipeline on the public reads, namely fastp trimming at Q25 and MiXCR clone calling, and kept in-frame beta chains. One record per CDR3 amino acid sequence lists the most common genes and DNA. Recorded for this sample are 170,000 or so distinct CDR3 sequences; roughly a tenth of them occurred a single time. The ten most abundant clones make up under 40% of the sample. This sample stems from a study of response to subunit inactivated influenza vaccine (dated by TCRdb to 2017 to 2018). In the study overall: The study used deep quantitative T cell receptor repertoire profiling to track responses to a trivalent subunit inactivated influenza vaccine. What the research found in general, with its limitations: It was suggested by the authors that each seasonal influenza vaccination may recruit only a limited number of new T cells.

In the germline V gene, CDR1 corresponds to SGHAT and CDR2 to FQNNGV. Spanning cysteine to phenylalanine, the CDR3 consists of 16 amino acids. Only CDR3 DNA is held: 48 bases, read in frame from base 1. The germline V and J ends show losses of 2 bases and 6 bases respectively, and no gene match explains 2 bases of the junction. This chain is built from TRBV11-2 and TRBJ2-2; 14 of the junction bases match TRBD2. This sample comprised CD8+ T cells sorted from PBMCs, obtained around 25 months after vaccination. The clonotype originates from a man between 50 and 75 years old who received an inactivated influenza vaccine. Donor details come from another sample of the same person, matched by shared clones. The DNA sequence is TGTGCCAGCAGCTTATTGACTAGCGGGGGGGCCGGGGAGCTGTTTTTT. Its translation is CASSLLTSGGAGELFF.